This TCR beta chain was found in a study of control samples from healthy donors and cancer patients. The data were produced by immunoSEQ multiplex PCR, yet TCRdb's version contains in-frame clones alone and is incomplete. This sample has 60,000 to 75,000 clones, with 65% to 85% found just once. Per germline, CDR1 MNHEY and CDR2 SVGAGI. The V end lost 7 bases, the J end lost 5 bases, and 18 bases lay between the germline ends. This CDR3 is 14 amino acids long. This rearrangement joins TRBV6-5 to TRBJ2-7, with a weak D call TRBD2 (6 bases). This sequence was found in a man aged 55-75 years in good health. Sequencing input: blood. DNA for the CDR3: TGTGCCAGCACACAGTCCGGCGGAGGGCACGAGCAGTACTTC. Translating gives CASTQSGGGHEQYF.